This T cell receptor delta chain originates from a study of gamma-delta T cells after stem cell transplantation. TCRdb fed the RT-PCR reads to CATT. This table has about a thousand delta-chain clones, 0.95% to 1.5% appearing once. The CDR3 runs 18 residues. After removal of 3 bases from V and 1 base from J, the junction contained 10 bases not matched to a gene. The germline gives CDR1 GEAIGNYY, CDR2 EKD. Points on this clone: A far larger clone is just one base off, so this is likely a read error. The sample holds other DNA sequences that translate to the same CDR3.

Sequencing was performed on gamma-delta T cells. The chain combines TRDV2 with TRDJ1; 13 bases line up with TRDD3. The sequence was obtained from a human donor. It is not recorded whose cells these are; they may come from a transplant donor. The CDR3 DNA reads TGTGCCTGTGACGCACTGGGGGATACGACTAGGGGCACCGATAAACTCATCTTT. It specifies CACDALGDTTRGTDKLIF.